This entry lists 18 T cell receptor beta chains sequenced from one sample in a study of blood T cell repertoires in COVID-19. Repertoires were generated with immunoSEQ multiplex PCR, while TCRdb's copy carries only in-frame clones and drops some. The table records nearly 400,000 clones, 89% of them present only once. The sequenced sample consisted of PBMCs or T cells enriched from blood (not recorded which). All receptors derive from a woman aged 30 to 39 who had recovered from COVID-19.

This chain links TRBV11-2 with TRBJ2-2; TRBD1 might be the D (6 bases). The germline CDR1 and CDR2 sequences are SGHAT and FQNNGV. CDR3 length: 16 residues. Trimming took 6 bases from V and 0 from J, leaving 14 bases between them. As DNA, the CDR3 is TGTGCCAGCAGACCCATCGGGACATCGAACACCGGGGAGCTGTTTTTT. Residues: CASRPIGTSNTGELFF.

The CDR3 bases are TGTGCCAGCAATATACAGGGGGCTGGCCCCTACGAGCAGTACTTC. The encoded protein is CASNIQGAGPYEQYF. The genes are TRBV2 and TRBJ2-7; 9 bases align to TRBD1. Looked up from germline, CDR1 is SNHLY and CDR2 is FYNNEI. The CDR3 consists of 15 residues. The V segment lost 7 bases and the J segment 2 bases; nucleotides outside the gene matches: 9.

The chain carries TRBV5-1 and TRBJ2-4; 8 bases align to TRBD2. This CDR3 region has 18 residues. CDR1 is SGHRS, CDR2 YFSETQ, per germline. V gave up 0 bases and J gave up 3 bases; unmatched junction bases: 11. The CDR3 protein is CASSLERLLADSKNIQYF. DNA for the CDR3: TGCGCCAGCAGCTTGGAGAGGCTACTAGCGGACAGCAAAAACATTCAGTACTTC.

Here the CDR3 DNA reads TGTGCCAGCAGTTTTCAGGGGGCGCAAGATACGCAGTATTTT. Its protein product is CASSFQGAQDTQYF. The chain joins TRBV27 to TRBJ2-3; 8 nucleotides agree with TRBD1. The CDR3 extends over 14 amino acids. The V gene's germline CDR1 is MNHEY and CDR2 SMNVEV (reference sequence). V shed 3 bases, J shed 5 bases, and the junction held 4 bases outside the gene matches.

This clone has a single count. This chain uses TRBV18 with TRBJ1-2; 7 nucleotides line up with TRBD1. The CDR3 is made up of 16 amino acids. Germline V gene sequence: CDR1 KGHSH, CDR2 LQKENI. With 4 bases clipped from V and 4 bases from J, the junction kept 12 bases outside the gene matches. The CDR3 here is CASSLVEGAEPYGYTF. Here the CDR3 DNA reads TGTGCCAGCTCACTGGTAGAGGGGGCGGAACCCTATGGCTACACCTTC. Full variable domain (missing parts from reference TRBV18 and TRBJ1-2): NAGVMQNPRHLVRRRGQEARLRCSPMKGHSHVYWYRQLPEEGLKFMVYLQKENIIDESGMPKERFSAEFPKEGPSILRIQQVVRGDSAAYFCASSLVEGAEPYGYTFGSGTRLTVV.

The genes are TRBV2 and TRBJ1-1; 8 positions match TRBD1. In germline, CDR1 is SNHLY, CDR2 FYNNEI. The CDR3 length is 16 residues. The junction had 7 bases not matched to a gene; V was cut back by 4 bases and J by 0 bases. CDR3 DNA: TGTGCCAGCAGTGGGGGGAAGGACAGGGTGAACACTGAAGCTTTCTTT. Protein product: CASSGGKDRVNTEAFF. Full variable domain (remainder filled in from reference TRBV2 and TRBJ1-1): EPEVTQTPSHQVTQMGQEVILRCVPISNHLYFYWYRQILGQKVEFLVSFYNNEISEKSEIFDDQFSVERPDGSNFTLKIRSTKLEDSAMYFCASSGGKDRVNTEAFFGQGTRLTVV.

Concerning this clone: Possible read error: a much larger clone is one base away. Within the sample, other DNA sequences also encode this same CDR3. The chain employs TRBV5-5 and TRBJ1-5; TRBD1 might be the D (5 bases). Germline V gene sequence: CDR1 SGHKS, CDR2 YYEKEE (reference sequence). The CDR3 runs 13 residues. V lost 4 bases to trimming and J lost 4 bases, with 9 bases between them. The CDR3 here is CASSPQGNQPQHF. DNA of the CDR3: TGTGCCAGCAGCCCCCAGGGTAATCAGCCCCAGCATTTT.

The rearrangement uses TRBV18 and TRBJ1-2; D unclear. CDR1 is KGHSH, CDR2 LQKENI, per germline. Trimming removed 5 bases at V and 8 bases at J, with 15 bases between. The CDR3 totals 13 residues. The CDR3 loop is CASSIRESEGYTF. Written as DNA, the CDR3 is TGTGCCAGCTCAATTAGGGAGAGCGAGGGCTACACCTTC.

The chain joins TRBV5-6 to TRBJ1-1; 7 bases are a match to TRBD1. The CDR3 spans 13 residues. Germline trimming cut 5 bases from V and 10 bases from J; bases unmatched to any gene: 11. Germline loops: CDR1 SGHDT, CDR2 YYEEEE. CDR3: CASRETGSLRAFF. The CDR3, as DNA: TGTGCCAGCAGGGAGACAGGGTCCCTCAGAGCTTTCTTT.

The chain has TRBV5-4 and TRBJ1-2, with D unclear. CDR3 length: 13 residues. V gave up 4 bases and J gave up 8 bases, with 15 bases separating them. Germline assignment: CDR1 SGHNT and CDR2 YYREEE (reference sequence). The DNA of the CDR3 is TGTGCCAGCAGCCGTCCTGGACCGGGGGGCTACACCTTC. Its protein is CASSRPGPGGYTF.

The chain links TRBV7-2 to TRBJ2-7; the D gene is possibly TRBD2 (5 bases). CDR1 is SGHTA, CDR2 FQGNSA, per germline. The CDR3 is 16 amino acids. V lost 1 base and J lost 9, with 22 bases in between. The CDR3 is CASSLGGIGVEGRQYF. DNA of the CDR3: TGTGCCAGCAGCTTAGGAGGGATTGGGGTAGAAGGAAGGCAGTACTTC. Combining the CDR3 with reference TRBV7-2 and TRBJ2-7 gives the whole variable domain GAGVSQSPSNKVTEKGKDVELRCDPISGHTALYWYRQSLGQGLEFLIYFQGNSAPDKSGLPSDRFSAERTGGSVSTLTIQRTQQEDSAVYLCASSLGGIGVEGRQYFGPGTRLTVT.

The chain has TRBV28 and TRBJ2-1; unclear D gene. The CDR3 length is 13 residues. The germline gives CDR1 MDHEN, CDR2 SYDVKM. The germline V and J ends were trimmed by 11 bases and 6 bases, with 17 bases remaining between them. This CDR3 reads CASTSIWPNEQFF. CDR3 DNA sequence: TGTGCCTCCACATCCATCTGGCCCAATGAGCAGTTCTTC.

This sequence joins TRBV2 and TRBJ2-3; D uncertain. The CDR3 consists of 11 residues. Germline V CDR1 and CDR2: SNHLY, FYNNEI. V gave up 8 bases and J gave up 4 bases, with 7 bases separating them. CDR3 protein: CASSFSDTQYF. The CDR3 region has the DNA TGTGCCAGCTCATTTTCAGATACGCAGTATTTT.

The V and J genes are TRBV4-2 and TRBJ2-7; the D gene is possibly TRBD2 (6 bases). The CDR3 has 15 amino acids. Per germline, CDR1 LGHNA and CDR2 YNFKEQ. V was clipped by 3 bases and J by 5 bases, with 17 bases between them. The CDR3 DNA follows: TGTGCCAGCAGCCAGGGCCTTGGGGGGAAGAACGAGCAGTACTTC. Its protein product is CASSQGLGGKNEQYF.

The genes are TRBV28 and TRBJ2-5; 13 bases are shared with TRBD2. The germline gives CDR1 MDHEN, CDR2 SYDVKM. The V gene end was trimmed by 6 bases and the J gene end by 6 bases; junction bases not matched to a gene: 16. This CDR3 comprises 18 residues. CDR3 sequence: CASSQLTSGRVNAKTQYF. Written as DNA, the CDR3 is TGTGCCAGCAGCCAACTTACTAGCGGGAGGGTCAATGCAAAGACCCAGTACTTC.

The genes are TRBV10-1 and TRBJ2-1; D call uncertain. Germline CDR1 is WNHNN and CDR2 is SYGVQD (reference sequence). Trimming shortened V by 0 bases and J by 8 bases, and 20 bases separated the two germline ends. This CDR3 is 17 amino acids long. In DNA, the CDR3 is TGCGCCAGCAGTGAGTCGACGACTGGCCCGATACCCCATGAGCAGTTCTTC. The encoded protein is CASSESTTGPIPHEQFF.

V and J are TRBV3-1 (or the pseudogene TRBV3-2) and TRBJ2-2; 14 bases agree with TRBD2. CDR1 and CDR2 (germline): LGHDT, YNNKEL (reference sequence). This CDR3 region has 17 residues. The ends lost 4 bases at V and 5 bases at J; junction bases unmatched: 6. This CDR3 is CASSPGLAGGGTGELFF. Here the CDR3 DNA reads TGTGCCAGCAGCCCTGGACTAGCGGGAGGTGGAACCGGGGAGCTGTTTTTT.

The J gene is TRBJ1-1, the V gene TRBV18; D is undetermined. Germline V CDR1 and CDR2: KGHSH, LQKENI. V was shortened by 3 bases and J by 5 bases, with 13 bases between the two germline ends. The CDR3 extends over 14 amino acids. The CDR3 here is CASSPLDQRTEAFF. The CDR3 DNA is TGTGCCAGCTCACCTTTGGACCAGCGGACTGAAGCTTTCTTT.